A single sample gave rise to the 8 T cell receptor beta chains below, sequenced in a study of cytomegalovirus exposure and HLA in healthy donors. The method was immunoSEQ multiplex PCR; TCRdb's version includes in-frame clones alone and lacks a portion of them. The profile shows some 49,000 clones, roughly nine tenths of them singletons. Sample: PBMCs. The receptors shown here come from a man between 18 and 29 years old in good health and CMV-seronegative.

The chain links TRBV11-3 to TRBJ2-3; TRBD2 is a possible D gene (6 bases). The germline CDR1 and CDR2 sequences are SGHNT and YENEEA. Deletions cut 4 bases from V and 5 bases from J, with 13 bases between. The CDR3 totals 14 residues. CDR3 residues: CASSSGGIVDTQYF. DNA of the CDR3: TGTGCCAGCAGCTCTGGAGGGATTGTAGATACGCAGTATTTT.

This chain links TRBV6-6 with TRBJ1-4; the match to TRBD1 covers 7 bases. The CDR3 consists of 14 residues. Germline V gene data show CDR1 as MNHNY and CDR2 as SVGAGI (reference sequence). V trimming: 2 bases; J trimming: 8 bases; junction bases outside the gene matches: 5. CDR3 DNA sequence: TGTGCCAGCAGTTACCCACCACAGGGGGAAAAACTGTTTTTT. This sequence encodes CASSYPPQGEKLFF.

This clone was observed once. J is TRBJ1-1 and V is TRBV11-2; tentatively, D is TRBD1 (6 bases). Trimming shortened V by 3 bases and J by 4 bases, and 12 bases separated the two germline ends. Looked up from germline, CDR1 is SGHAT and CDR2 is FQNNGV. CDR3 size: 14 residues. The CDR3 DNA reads TGTGCCAGCAGCTTGAACAGGGTGGGCACTGAAGCTTTCTTT. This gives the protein CASSLNRVGTEAFF.

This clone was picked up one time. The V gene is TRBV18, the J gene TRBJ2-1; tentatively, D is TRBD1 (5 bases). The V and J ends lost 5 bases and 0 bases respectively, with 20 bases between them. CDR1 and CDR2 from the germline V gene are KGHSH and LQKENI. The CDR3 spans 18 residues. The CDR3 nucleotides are TGTGCCAGCTCAGGGTTACTTTTTAGGGGCGACTCCTACAATGAGCAGTTCTTC. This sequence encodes CASSGLLFRGDSYNEQFF.

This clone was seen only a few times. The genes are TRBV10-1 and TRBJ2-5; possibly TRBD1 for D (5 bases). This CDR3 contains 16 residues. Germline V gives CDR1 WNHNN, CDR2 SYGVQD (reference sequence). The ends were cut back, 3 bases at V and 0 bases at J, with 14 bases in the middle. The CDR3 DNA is TGCGCCAGCAGTGATCGTGGCAGGGCTAACCAAGAGACCCAGTACTTC. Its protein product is CASSDRGRANQETQYF.

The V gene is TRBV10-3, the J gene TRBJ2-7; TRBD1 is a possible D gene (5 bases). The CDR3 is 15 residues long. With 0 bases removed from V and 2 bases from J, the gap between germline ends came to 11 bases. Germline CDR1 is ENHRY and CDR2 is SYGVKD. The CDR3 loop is CAISESQGRPYEQYF. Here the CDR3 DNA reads TGTGCCATCAGTGAGTCCCAGGGTCGACCCTACGAGCAGTACTTC.

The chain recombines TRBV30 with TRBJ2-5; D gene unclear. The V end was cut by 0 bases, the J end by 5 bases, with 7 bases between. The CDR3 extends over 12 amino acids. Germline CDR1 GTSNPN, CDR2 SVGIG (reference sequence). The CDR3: CAWSVIRETQYF. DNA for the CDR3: TGTGCCTGGAGTGTGATCAGGGAGACCCAGTACTTC.

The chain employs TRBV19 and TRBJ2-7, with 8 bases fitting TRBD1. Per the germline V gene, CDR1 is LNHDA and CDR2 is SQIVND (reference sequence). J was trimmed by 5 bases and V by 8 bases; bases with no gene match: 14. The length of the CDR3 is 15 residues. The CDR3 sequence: CASRLRDRLLDEQYF. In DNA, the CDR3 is TGTGCCAGTCGACTCCGGGACAGGCTTCTAGACGAGCAGTACTTC.